Following are 18 T cell receptor beta chains from one sample sequenced in a study of technical replicates of blood from a handful of donors. Assay: immunoSEQ multiplex PCR; the TCRdb copy retains only in-frame clones and omits some. The sample contains tens of thousands of clones, around 94% of which appear only once. Sample: T cells isolated from PBMCs. The source is a human donor in good health.

The genes are TRBV5-4 and TRBJ1-3, with 9 bases that match TRBD1. This CDR3 contains 15 residues. J lost 8 bases, V lost 4 bases, and 10 bases had no gene match. The germline V gene encodes CDR1 SGHNT and CDR2 YYREEE (reference sequence). The CDR3 DNA reads TGTGCCAGCAGCGGAACCCGGGACAGGGCAGACACCATATATTTT. It specifies CASSGTRDRADTIYF.

V and J are TRBV4-1 and TRBJ2-1, with D perhaps TRBD2 (6 bases). Germline values: CDR1 MGHRA, CDR2 YSYEKL. The CDR3 loop spans 14 amino acids. The V end lost 3 bases, the J end lost 8 bases, and 14 bases lay between the germline ends. In DNA form, the CDR3 reads TGCGCCAGCAGCCACGGTTTACTAGCCTATGAGCAGTTCTTC. This encodes CASSHGLLAYEQFF.

This CDR3 reads CASSWTGYGYTF. The CDR3 DNA is TGTGCCAGCAGCTGGACAGGCTATGGCTACACCTTC. This rearrangement joins TRBV28 to TRBJ1-2; 7 bases match TRBD1. The V and J ends lost 6 bases and 4 bases, in that order; junction bases with no gene match: 2. The CDR3 runs to 12 residues. The germline V gene encodes CDR1 MDHEN and CDR2 SYDVKM.

The J gene is TRBJ1-5, the V gene TRBV2, with D possibly TRBD1 on 5 matching bases. This CDR3 is 13 amino acids long. The V gene lost 6 bases and the J gene lost 7 bases, with 13 bases spanning the gap. Germline loops: CDR1 SNHLY, CDR2 FYNNEI. CDR3 sequence (DNA): TGTGCCAGCAGAAACAGGAGGGACCAGCCCCAGCATTTT. It is translated as CASRNRRDQPQHF.

The J gene is TRBJ2-3, the V gene TRBV4-3, with 8 bases that match TRBD2. This CDR3 is 12 amino acids long. V trimming: 4 bases; J trimming: 9 bases; junction bases outside the gene matches: 3. CDR1 is LGHNA, CDR2 YSLEER, per germline. CDR3: CASSLQRETQYF. The DNA of the CDR3 is TGCGCCAGCAGCCTACAGCGGGAGACGCAGTATTTT.

The genes are TRBV6-8 and TRBJ2-7; no clear D gene. V was cut by 6 bases and J by 9 bases, with 15 bases left in between. This CDR3 is built from 12 residues. CDR1 is MNHGY, CDR2 SAAAGT, per germline. CDR3 nucleotides: TGTGCCAGCAGGCAGACATACTCGAGGCAGTACTTC. Its translation is CASRQTYSRQYF.

V gene TRBV19 combines with J gene TRBJ1-1; TRBD1 is a possible D gene (6 bases). V was shortened by 9 bases and J by 6 bases, with 11 bases between the two germline ends. The CDR3 has 11 residues. CDR1 and CDR2 from the germline V gene are LNHDA and SQIVND (reference sequence). The CDR3 DNA reads as TGTGCCAGCCCGAAGGGGGCTGAAGCTTTCTTT. Translating gives CASPKGAEAFF.

This clone appeared once. V and J are TRBV6-6 and TRBJ2-7; TRBD2 is a possible D gene (5 bases). V lost 2 bases, J lost 1 base, and 6 bases lay in between. In germline, CDR1 is MNHNY, CDR2 SVGAGI (reference sequence). The CDR3 is 13 amino acids. The CDR3 sequence: CASSYRGSYEQYF. For the CDR3, the DNA is TGTGCCAGCAGTTACCGAGGGTCCTACGAGCAGTACTTC.

This clone is medium-sized in the sample. V and J are TRBV5-8 and TRBJ2-2, with 11 positions matching TRBD2. CDR3 length equals 15 residues. CDR1 is SGHTS, CDR2 YDEGEE, per germline. Unmatched junction bases numbered 1, after V lost 3 bases and J lost 3 bases. In DNA, the CDR3 is TGTGCCAGCAGCTCACTAGCGGGAGACACCGGGGAGCTGTTTTTT. Translating gives CASSSLAGDTGELFF.

The chain has TRBV9 and TRBJ2-7; D uncertain. CDR3 length: 11 amino acids. V was clipped by 0 bases and J by 7 bases, with 5 bases between them. Germline values: CDR1 SGDLS, CDR2 YYNGEE. The CDR3 DNA sequence: TGTGCCAGCAGCGTAGGGGCGGAGCAGTACTTC. Encoded protein: CASSVGAEQYF.

The gene calls are TRBV30 and TRBJ1-2, with D possibly matching TRBD1 (5 bases). Germline lookup yields CDR1 GTSNPN and CDR2 SVGIG (reference sequence). This CDR3 spans 11 amino acids. V was shortened by 5 bases and J by 5 bases, with 9 bases between the two germline ends. CDR3 coding DNA: TGTGCCTGGGCGGGACCTTATGGCTACACCTTC. This codes for CAWAGPYGYTF. Full variable domain (rest looked up from reference TRBV30 and TRBJ1-2): SQTIHQWPATLVQPVGSPLSLECTVEGTSNPNLYWYRQAAGRGLQLLFYSVGIGQISSEVPQNLSASRPQDRQFILSSKKLLLSDSGFYLCAWAGPYGYTFGSGTRLTVV.

The gene calls are TRBV19 and TRBJ2-1, with 7 bases aligning to TRBD2. The CDR3 is 13 amino acids. V shed 1 base and J 8 bases; nucleotides not matched to a gene: 2. Looked up from germline, CDR1 is LNHDA and CDR2 is SQIVND (reference sequence). The CDR3 DNA is TGTGCCAGTAGTATAGGGGGAGGGGATGAGCAGTTCTTC. Its translation is CASSIGGGDEQFF. Using reference TRBV19 and TRBJ2-1 for the parts outside the CDR3, the full variable domain is DGGITQSPKYLFRKEGQNVTLSCEQNLNHDAMYWYRQDPGQGLRLIYYSQIVNDFQKGDIAEGYSVSREKKESFPLTVTSAQKNPTAFYLCASSIGGGDEQFFGPGTRLTVL.

This sequence joins TRBV15 and TRBJ2-7; D unclear. Germline CDR1 LNHNV, CDR2 YYDKDF (reference sequence). The CDR3 sequence is 15 residues long. Trimming pared 0 bases from V and 0 bases from J, leaving 9 bases between. CDR3 region: CATSRDFLSSYEQYF. The CDR3 bases are TGTGCCACCAGCAGAGACTTCCTCAGCTCCTACGAGCAGTACTTC.

The genes are TRBV7-2 and TRBJ2-7; 7 nucleotides agree with TRBD2. Germline CDR1 is SGHTA and CDR2 is FQGNSA. The CDR3 contains 16 residues. J was trimmed by 4 bases and V by 7 bases; bases with no gene match: 16. This CDR3 reads CASTPSAASGAYEQYF. Written as DNA, the CDR3 is TGTGCCAGCACCCCCTCGGCGGCTAGCGGAGCTTACGAGCAGTACTTC.

The V call is TRBV27, the J call TRBJ1-5; D unresolved. Germline loops: CDR1 MNHEY, CDR2 SMNVEV (reference sequence). The ends were cut back, 3 bases at V and 6 bases at J, with 12 bases in the middle. This CDR3 has 14 amino acids. The CDR3 DNA reads TGTGCCAGCAGTTTTATCGGGTCCGCTCAGCCCCAGCATTTT. The encoded protein is CASSFIGSAQPQHF.

The V gene is TRBV5-6, the J gene TRBJ1-1; 9 nucleotides match TRBD1. There are 14 residues in the CDR3. Trimming cost V 5 bases and J 4 bases; bases outside gene matches: 6. Germline V gives CDR1 SGHDT, CDR2 YYEEEE. The CDR3 region is CASSSEQGATEAFF. CDR3 sequence (DNA): TGTGCCAGCAGTTCCGAACAGGGGGCCACTGAAGCTTTCTTT.

This CDR3 is CASSRGRTEAFF. CDR3 nucleotides: TGTGCCAGCAGCAGGGGCAGGACTGAAGCTTTCTTT. The chain joins TRBV11-3 to TRBJ1-1, with D possibly being TRBD1 (5 bases). Germline V gene data show CDR1 as SGHNT and CDR2 as YENEEA. CDR3 length: 12 amino acids. V was clipped by 5 bases and J by 5 bases, with 9 bases between them.

The chain has TRBV7-2 and TRBJ2-2, with TRBD2 matching over 8 bases. Germline CDR1 is SGHTA and CDR2 is FQGNSA. The CDR3 extends over 15 amino acids. J gave up 6 bases and V 5 bases, and 8 bases lay outside the gene matches. CDR3 nucleotides: TGTGCCAGCAGCCTCCTTAGCGGGGCGGCCGGGGAGCTGTTTTTT. Amino acid sequence: CASSLLSGAAGELFF.